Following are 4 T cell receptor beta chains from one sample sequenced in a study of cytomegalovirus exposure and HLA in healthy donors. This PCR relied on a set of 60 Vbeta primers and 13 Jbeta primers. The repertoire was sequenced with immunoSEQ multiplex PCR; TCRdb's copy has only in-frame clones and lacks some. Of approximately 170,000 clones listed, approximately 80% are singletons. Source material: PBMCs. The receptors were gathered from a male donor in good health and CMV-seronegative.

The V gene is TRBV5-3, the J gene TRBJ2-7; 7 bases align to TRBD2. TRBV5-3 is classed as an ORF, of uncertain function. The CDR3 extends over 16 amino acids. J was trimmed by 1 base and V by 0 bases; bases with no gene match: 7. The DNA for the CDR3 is TGTGCCAGAAGCTTGGTTCGACGGGACTATTCCTACGAGCAGTACTTC. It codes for CARSLVRRDYSYEQYF.

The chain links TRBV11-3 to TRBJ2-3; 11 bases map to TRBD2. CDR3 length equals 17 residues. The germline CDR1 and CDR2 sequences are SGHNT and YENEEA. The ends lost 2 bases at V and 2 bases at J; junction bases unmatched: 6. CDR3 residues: CASSLLGLADHTDTQYF. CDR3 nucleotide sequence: TGTGCCAGCAGCTTATTGGGACTAGCGGACCACACAGATACGCAGTATTTT.

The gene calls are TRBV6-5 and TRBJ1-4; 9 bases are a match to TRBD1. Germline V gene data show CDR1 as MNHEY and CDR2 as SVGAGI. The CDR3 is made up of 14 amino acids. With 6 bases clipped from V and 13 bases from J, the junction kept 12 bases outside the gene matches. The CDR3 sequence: CASSAGTGRGGLFF. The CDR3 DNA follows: TGTGCCAGCAGCGCCGGGACAGGGAGGGGGGGACTGTTTTTT.

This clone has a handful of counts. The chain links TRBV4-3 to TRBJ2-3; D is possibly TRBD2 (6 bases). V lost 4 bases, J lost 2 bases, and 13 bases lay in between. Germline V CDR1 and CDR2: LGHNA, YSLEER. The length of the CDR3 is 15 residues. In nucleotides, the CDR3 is TGCGCCAGCAGCCCCGGGGGAGCCCACACAGATACGCAGTATTTT. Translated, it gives CASSPGGAHTDTQYF.